This paragraph reports one T cell receptor (beta chain). The target of this receptor is not known. A much larger clone lies one base from this, so it may be a read error. CDR1 and CDR2 are read off the germline V gene as SGHTA and FQGTGA. V drops 4 bases and J drops 9 bases, leaving 12 bases in between. Spanning cysteine to phenylalanine, the CDR3 consists of 13 amino acids. The retained sequence is limited to the CDR3, 39 bases, with the frame set at the first base. The data derive from a study of human T cells and chemical hapten exposure (dated by TCRdb to the early 2020s). Regarding the research as a whole: For sensitization, 2% DPC in acetone was applied to a roughly 2 cm by roughly 2 cm area of upper inner arm skin. Throughout the study period of roughly five months, patients also received therapeutic DPC doses to the scalp every week. Patch testing was done on the upper back using Finn chambers containing 0.01% DPC, and results were scored after 6 days according to International Contact Dermatitis Research Group standards. Alopecia areata with under or over 50% scalp involvement, alopecia totalis and alopecia universalis were represented in the patient cohort, which was mostly female. Libraries were combined into a pool for sequencing, and differences in TCR yield between samples came mainly from small differences in library volumes within the pool. This study followed changes in the peripheral blood TCR repertoire in vivo during primary and secondary sensitization of alopecia patients to the hapten diphenylcyclopropenone (DPC). Blood samples were taken from patients before sensitization (week 0) and at 2, 6 and about 24 weeks after DPC sensitization. For TCR sequencing, blood came from over 25 alopecia patients at anywhere from one to four time points (pre-sensitization, 2, 6 and 24 weeks).

What the study reported, not specific to this receptor: The number of TCRs above 1 in 1000 frequency did not change with DPC sensitization; there was no evidence of global repertoire structure alterations. After repeated subsampling, the strength of the expansion versus patch-test correlation and the threshold at which it became significant changed. Significantly more large CDR3 similarity clusters were formed by expanded TCRs than by pre-sensitization or healthy control sets, consistent with antigen-driven responses. All patients had alopecia, a presumed autoimmune disease, so their immune response might differ from that of healthy individuals. Patch test score correlated positively with the number of PT1 expanded TCRs, reaching significance at thresholds 8, 16 and 32 but not at 4.

The library came from RACE. Sequencing used a NextSeq 500. Library preparation attached unique molecular identifiers to individual cDNA molecules for quantitative, reproducible TCR counting. From each blood RNA sample, both TCR alpha and TCR beta chains were sequenced. For the original study's pipeline: A median of approximately 96,000 TCRs per sample was observed, with a range of 23,224 to 690,600. The Decombinator software suite was used to annotate the V, J and CDR3 of the TCR reads. For the PS versus PT1 abundance plots, all samples were subsampled to the same number of TCRs (28,000). TCRs were defined as expanded if absent before sensitization and observed at least eight times at the 2-week time point. TCRdb cleaned the public reads at Q25 with fastp, built clones with MiXCR and kept in-frame beta chains. Merged by CDR3 protein, the rows form single entries marked with the most common genes and DNA. TCRdb's processing, not the authors', yielded these V and J calls. For this sample the table gives approximately 80,000 distinct CDR3 sequences, of which about 8% were detected only once. 1.5% to 1.9% of the sample rests with the top ten.

This sample's time point label indicates: patch test 1, 2 weeks after DPC sensitization. In light of the paper, this sample's treatment or condition label describes: therapeutic diphenylcyclopropenone sensitization with weekly scalp DPC. Blood at each patch-test visit was drawn before the patch test was applied. To be eligible, patients had to be aged 18 to 70, diagnosed with alopecia and judged suitable for DPC therapy, while pregnant patients were excluded. Total RNA was extracted from unfractionated whole blood collected in Tempus Blood RNA tubes. The sample consisted of whole blood, taken in connection with sensitization to the hapten diphenylcyclopropenone (DPC). The V and J segments used are TRBV7-3 and TRBJ2-2; D gene: possibly TRBD1, on 6 matching bases. The sequence was collected from a woman in her twenties or thirties with alopecia areata. Some clones in this sample may be carry-over from other donors' samples. The sequenced DNA is TGTGCCAGCAGCTCCCAGGGGATCCGGGAGCTGTTTTTT. This is translated as CASSSQGIRELFF.